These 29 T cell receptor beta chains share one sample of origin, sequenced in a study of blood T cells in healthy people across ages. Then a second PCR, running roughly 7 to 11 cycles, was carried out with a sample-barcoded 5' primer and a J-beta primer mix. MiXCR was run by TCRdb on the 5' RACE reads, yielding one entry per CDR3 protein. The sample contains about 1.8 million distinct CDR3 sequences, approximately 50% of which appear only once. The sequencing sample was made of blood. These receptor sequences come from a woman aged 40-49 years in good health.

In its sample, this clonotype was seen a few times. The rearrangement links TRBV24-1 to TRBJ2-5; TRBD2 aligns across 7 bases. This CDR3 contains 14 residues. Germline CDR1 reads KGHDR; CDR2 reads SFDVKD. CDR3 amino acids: CATSSLAGSETQYF. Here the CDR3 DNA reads TGTGCTACAAGCTCCTTAGCGGGTTCAGAGACCCAGTACTTC.

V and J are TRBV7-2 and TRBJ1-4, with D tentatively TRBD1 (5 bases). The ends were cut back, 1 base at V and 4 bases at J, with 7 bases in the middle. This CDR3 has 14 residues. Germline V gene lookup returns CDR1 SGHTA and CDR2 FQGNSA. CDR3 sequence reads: CASSLGTNNEKLFF. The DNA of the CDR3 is TGTGCCAGCAGCTTAGGGACAAATAATGAAAAACTGTTTTTT.

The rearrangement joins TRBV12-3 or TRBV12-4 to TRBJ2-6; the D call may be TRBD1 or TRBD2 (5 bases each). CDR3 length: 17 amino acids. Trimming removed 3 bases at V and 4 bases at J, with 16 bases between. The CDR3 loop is CASSFLGASGGANVLTF. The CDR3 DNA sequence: TGTGCCAGCAGTTTTTTAGGGGCCTCGGGAGGGGCCAACGTCCTGACTTTC.

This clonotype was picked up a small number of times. CDR3 in DNA: TGCAGTGCTTTGACTAGCGGGGGACCCAATGAGCAGTTCTTC. Translating gives CSALTSGGPNEQFF. V usage is TRBV20-1 and J usage is TRBJ2-1, with 12 positions matching TRBD2. This CDR3 has 14 residues. Germline V lookup: CDR1 DFQATT, CDR2 SNEGSKA (reference sequence). The V and J ends lost 5 bases and 6 bases, in that order; junction bases with no gene match: 5.

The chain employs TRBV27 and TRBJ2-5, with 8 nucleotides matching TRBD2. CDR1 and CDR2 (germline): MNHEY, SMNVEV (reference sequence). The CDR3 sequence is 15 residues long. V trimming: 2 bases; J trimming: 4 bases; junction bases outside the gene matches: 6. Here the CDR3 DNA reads TGTGCCAGCAGTTTAAATCGGGGGGGCCCAGAGACCCAGTACTTC. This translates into CASSLNRGGPETQYF.

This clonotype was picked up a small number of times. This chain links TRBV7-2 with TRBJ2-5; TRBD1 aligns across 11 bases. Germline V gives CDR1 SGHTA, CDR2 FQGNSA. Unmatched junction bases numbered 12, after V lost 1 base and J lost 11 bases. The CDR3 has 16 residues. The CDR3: CASSLETGTGGVEQYF. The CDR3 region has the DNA TGTGCCAGCAGCTTAGAGACCGGGACAGGGGGGGTAGAGCAGTACTTC.

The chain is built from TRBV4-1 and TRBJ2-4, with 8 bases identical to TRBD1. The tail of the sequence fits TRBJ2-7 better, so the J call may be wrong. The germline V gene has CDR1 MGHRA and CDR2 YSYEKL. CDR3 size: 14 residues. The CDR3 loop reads CASSQADRVYEQYF. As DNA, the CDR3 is TGCGCCAGCAGCCAAGCGGACAGGGTCTACGAGCAGTACTTC.

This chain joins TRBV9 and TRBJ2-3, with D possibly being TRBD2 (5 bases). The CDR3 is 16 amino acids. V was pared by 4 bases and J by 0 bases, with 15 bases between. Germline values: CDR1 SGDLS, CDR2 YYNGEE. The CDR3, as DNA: TGTGCCAGCAGCCCGTGGACTGGGATGAGCACAGATACGCAGTATTTT. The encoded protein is CASSPWTGMSTDTQYF.

Here the CDR3 reads CATSVTGSGNEQFF. CDR3 DNA: TGTGCCACCAGCGTGACAGGATCAGGCAATGAGCAGTTCTTC. This chain joins TRBV15 and TRBJ2-1; maybe TRBD1 (6 bases). The germline V and J ends were trimmed by 5 bases and 6 bases, with 14 bases remaining between them. CDR3 length: 14 residues. The V gene's germline CDR1 is LNHNV and CDR2 YYDKDF (reference sequence). Drawing the rest from reference TRBV15 and TRBJ2-1, the complete variable domain is DAMVIQNPRYQVTQFGKPVTLSCSQTLNHNVMYWYQQKSSQAPKLLFHYYDKDFNNEADTPDNFQSRRPNTSFCFLDIRSPGLGDTAMYLCATSVTGSGNEQFFGPGTRLTVL.

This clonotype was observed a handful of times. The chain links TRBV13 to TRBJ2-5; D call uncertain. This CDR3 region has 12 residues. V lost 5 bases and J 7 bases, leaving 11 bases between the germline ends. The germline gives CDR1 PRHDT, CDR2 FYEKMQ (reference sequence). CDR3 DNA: TGTGCCAGCAGCATGACCGTGGGGACCCAGTACTTC. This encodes CASSMTVGTQYF.

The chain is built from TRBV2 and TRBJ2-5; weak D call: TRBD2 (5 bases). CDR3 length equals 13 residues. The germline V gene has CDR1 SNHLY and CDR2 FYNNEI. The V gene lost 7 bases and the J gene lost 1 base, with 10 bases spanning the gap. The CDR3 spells CASIPGFQETQYF. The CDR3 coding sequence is TGTGCCAGCATTCCGGGATTCCAAGAGACCCAGTACTTC.

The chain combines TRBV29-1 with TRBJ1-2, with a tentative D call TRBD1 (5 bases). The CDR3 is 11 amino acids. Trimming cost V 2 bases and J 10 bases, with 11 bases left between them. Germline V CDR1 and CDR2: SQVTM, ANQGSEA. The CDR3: CSVELGTHYTF. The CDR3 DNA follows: TGCAGCGTTGAATTGGGGACCCACTACACCTTC.

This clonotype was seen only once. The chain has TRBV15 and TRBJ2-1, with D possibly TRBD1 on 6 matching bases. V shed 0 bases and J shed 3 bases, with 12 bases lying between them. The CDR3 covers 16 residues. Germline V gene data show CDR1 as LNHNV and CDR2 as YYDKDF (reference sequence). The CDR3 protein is CATSRDWAGVYNEQFF. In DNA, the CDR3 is TGTGCCACCAGCAGAGATTGGGCAGGGGTCTACAATGAGCAGTTCTTC.

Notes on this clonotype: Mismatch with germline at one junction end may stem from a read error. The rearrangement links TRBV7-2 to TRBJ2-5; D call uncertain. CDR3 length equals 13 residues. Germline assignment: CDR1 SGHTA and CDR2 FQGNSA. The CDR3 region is CASTSASPETRYF. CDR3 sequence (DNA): TGTGCCAGCACGTCGGCTTCCCCAGAGACCCGGTACTTC.

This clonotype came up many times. CDR3 nucleotides: TGTGCCAGCAGCTGGGGTGGTGAAAAACTGTTTTTT. Translated, it gives CASSWGGEKLFF. This chain links TRBV7-2 with TRBJ1-4; D gene ambiguous. Trimming stripped 4 bases from V and 7 bases from J, with 7 bases between. Germline lookup yields CDR1 SGHTA and CDR2 FQGNSA. The CDR3 loop spans 12 amino acids.

DNA of the CDR3: TGTGCCAGCAGCTTAGACTTTAGGGGAAGCCGGGAGACCCAGTACTTC. Translating gives CASSLDFRGSRETQYF. The chain links TRBV11-2 to TRBJ2-7, with D possibly being TRBD1 (5 bases). The DNA end favors TRBJ2-5, so the J call may be wrong. Germline assignment: CDR1 SGHAT and CDR2 FQNNGV. The CDR3 runs 16 residues.

The CDR3 bases are TGCGCCAGCAGTGACACTACAGGGAGAGATACGCAGTATTTT. Amino acids: CASSDTTGRDTQYF. The chain carries TRBV10-1 and TRBJ2-3; tentative D call: TRBD1 (6 bases). Trimming took 3 bases from V and 5 from J, leaving 12 bases between them. Germline-derived CDR1 and CDR2 are WNHNN and SYGVQD (reference sequence). The CDR3 is 14 residues long.

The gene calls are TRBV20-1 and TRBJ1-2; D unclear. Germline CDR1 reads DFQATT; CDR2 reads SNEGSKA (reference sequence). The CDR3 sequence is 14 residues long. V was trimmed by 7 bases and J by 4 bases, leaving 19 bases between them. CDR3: CSGSPTGLSYGYTF. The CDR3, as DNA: TGCAGTGGTAGCCCTACCGGCCTCTCCTATGGCTACACCTTC.

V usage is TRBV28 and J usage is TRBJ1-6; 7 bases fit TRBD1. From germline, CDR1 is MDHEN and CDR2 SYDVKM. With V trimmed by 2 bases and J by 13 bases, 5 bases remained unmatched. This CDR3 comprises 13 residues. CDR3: CASSLGQVRPLHF. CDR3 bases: TGTGCCAGCAGTTTAGGACAGGTTAGGCCCCTCCACTTT.

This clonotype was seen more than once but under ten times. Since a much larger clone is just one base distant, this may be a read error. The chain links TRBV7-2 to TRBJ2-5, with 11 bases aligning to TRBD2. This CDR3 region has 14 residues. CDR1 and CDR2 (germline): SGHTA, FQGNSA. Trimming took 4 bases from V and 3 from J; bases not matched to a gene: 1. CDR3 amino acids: CASSWGLAEETQYF. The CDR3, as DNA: TGTGCCAGCAGCTGGGGACTAGCGGAAGAGACCCAGTACTTC.

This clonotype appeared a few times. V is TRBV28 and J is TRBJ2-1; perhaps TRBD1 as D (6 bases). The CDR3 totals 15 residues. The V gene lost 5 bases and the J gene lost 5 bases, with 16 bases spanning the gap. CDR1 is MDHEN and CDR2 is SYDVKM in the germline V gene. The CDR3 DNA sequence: TGTGCCAGCAGTCCTGACAGGCCTAGGGACAATGAGCAGTTCTTC. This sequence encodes CASSPDRPRDNEQFF.

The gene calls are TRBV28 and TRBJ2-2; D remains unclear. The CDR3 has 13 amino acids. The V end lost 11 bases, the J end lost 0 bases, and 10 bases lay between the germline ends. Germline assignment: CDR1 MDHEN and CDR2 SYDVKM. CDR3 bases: TGTGCCGAAATGGGCGCGAACACCGGGGAGCTGTTTTTT. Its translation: CAEMGANTGELFF.

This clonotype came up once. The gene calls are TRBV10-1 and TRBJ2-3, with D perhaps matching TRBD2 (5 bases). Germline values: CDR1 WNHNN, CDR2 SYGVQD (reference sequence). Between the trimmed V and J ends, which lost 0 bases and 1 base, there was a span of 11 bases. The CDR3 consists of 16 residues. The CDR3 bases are TGCGCCAGCAGTGAGTCGACGGTTAGCGGCACAGATACGCAGTATTTT. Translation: CASSESTVSGTDTQYF.

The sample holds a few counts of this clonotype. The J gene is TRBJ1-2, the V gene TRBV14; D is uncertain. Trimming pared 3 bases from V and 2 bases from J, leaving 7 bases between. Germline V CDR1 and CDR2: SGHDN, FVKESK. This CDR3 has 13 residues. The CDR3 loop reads CASSQPINYGYTF. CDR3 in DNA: TGTGCCAGCAGCCAGCCGATCAACTATGGCTACACCTTC.

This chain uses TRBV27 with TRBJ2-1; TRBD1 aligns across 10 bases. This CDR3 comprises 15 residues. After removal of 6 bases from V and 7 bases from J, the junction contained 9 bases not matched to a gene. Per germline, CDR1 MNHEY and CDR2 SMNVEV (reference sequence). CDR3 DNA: TGTGCCAGCAGCCTGGGACAGGGGTTGGCGAATGAGCAGTTCTTC. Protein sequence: CASSLGQGLANEQFF.

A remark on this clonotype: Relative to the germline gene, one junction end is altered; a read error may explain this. CDR3 DNA sequence: TGTGCCAGCAGATTAGGACTAGCTGTCAATGAGCAGTTCTTC. It codes for CASRLGLAVNEQFF. The rearrangement joins TRBV7-9 to TRBJ2-1, with 8 bases lining up with TRBD2. Germline lookup yields CDR1 SEHNR and CDR2 FQNEAQ (reference sequence). The CDR3 loop spans 14 amino acids.

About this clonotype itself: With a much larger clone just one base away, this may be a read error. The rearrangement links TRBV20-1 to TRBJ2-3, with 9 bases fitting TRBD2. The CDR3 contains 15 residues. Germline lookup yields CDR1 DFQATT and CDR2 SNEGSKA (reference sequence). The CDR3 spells CSARDPTSGPDTRYF. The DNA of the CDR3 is TGCAGTGCTAGAGATCCCACTAGCGGGCCAGATACGCGGTATTTT.

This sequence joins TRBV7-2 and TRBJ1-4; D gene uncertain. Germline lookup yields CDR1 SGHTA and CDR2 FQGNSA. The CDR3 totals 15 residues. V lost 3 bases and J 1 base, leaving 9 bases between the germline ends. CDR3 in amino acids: CASSFSPGTNEKLFF. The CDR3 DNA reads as TGTGCCAGCAGCTTTTCCCCAGGAACTAATGAAAAACTGTTTTTT.

The CDR3 is CASSPRQREGEQYF. The CDR3 DNA is TGTGCCAGCAGCCCGAGACAGCGGGAAGGGGAGCAGTACTTC. The V gene is TRBV7-9, the J gene TRBJ2-5, with TRBD2 identical over 7 bases. The germline V gene has CDR1 SEHNR and CDR2 FQNEAQ (reference sequence). The length of the CDR3 is 14 residues. Unmatched junction bases numbered 14, after V lost 5 bases and J lost 11 bases.